This TCR beta chain stems from a study of blood T cell repertoires in COVID-19. Study background: T cells, B-cell-depleted T cells, or PBMCs provided the cDNA or gDNA that served as material.

V lost 6 bases and J 3 bases, leaving 11 bases between the germline ends. Germline lookup yields CDR1 KGHSH and CDR2 LQKENI. The CDR3 is 14 residues long. Original processing notes: Cell counts per sample came from amplifying reference gene primers. Some clones are missing from TCRdb's copy, which holds only in-frame ones; the method was immunoSEQ multiplex PCR. That table gives V, J and clone size, and the DNA gave D and trimming. The table lists 65,000 to 90,000 clones, approximately 88% of them singletons. The clonotype comes from a woman aged 80 or older with acute or convalescent COVID-19. The chain is built from TRBV18 and TRBJ1-4; D gene ambiguous. Sequenced input: peripheral blood. In DNA form, the CDR3 reads TGTGCCAGCTCGGAACAGAGATCTAATGAAAAACTGTTTTTT. It is translated as CASSEQRSNEKLFF.